The 10 T cell receptor beta chains presented below share a single source sample, sequenced in a study of T cells after yellow fever vaccination. TCRdb reanalysed the 5' RACE reads using MiXCR and keeps one entry per CDR3 protein. The sample includes approximately 550,000 distinct CDR3 sequences, less than 20% of them seen just once. Sequenced material: PBMCs, taken 15 days after the yellow fever booster vaccination. Receptors originate from a man aged 25-45 years who received the YFV17D yellow fever vaccine.

The chain has TRBV20-1 and TRBJ2-3; D uncertain. This CDR3 region has 15 residues. The V gene's germline CDR1 is DFQATT and CDR2 SNEGSKA (reference sequence). Trimming pared 2 bases from V and 2 bases from J, leaving 14 bases between. CDR3 nucleotide sequence: TGCAGTGCTAGAAACGCCCGCACTAACACAGATACGCAGTATTTT. This codes for CSARNARTNTDTQYF.

This clonotype has just one count. The chain carries TRBV14 and TRBJ2-7; possibly TRBD2 for D (6 bases). There are 13 residues in the CDR3. Germline values: CDR1 SGHDN, CDR2 FVKESK. The V end lost 4 bases, the J end lost 6 bases, and 13 bases lay between the germline ends. CDR3 nucleotides: TGTGCCAGCAGCCCTAGGCGGGATTCCGAGCAGTACTTC. Translated, it gives CASSPRRDSEQYF.

The J gene is TRBJ1-5, the V gene TRBV20-1, with D hard to call. Looked up from germline, CDR1 is DFQATT and CDR2 is SNEGSKA (reference sequence). V was cut by 0 bases and J by 6 bases, with 9 bases left in between. This CDR3 is built from 13 residues. CDR3 DNA: TGCAGTGCTAGAGATCAGGTGGGTCAGCCCCAGCATTTT. It yields the protein CSARDQVGQPQHF.

This clonotype was seen only a few times. The gene calls are TRBV19 and TRBJ1-1; unclear D gene. The CDR3 has 11 residues. With 5 bases removed from V and 8 bases from J, the gap between germline ends came to 9 bases. Germline V CDR1 and CDR2: LNHDA, SQIVND (reference sequence). CDR3 DNA sequence: TGTGCCAGTAGTTTTCTCAGGGAAGCTTTCTTT. The encoded protein is CASSFLREAFF.

This clonotype was found a few times. This sequence joins TRBV6-1 and TRBJ2-7, with TRBD2 identical over 14 bases. Germline trimming cut 6 bases from V and 6 bases from J; bases unmatched to any gene: 7. The CDR3 totals 15 residues. Germline V CDR1 and CDR2: MNHNS, SASEGT. The CDR3 spells CASRPGLAGDPEQYF. The CDR3 DNA is TGTGCCAGCAGGCCGGGACTAGCGGGAGACCCCGAGCAGTACTTC.

This rearrangement joins TRBV15 to TRBJ2-2, with D hard to call. Germline CDR1 is LNHNV and CDR2 is YYDKDF (reference sequence). This CDR3 contains 12 residues. V was shortened by 1 base and J by 6 bases, with 3 bases between the two germline ends. In nucleotides, the CDR3 is TGTGCCACCAGCAGAGTCGCCGGGGAGCTGTTTTTT. Translation: CATSRVAGELFF.

The V and J genes are TRBV12-3 or TRBV12-4 and TRBJ2-6; TRBD2 agrees at 8 bases. This CDR3 is built from 18 residues. V lost 3 bases, J lost 4 bases, and 11 bases stayed unmatched. CDR3: CASSFKGLVQKGANVLTF. The CDR3 DNA follows: TGTGCCAGCAGTTTTAAGGGACTAGTCCAAAAGGGGGCCAACGTCCTGACTTTC.

J is TRBJ2-7 and V is TRBV7-2; a possible D gene is TRBD2 (7 bases). Trimming cost V 1 base and J 2 bases, with 12 bases left between them. The CDR3 length is 15 residues. Germline CDR1 is SGHTA and CDR2 is FQGNSA. This CDR3 reads CASSLERGGPYEQYF. The CDR3 bases are TGTGCCAGCAGCTTAGAAAGGGGGGGCCCCTACGAGCAGTACTTC. Using reference TRBV7-2 and TRBJ2-7 for the parts outside the CDR3, the full variable domain is GAGVSQSPSNKVTEKGKDVELRCDPISGHTALYWYRQSLGQGLEFLIYFQGNSAPDKSGLPSDRFSAERTGGSVSTLTIQRTQQEDSAVYLCASSLERGGPYEQYFGPGTRLTVT.

The sample holds a few counts of this clonotype. The rearrangement joins TRBV12-3 or TRBV12-4 to TRBJ2-7; 7 bases are shared with TRBD1. Trimming removed 5 bases from V and 0 bases from J; junction bases left unmatched: 7. This CDR3 has 15 amino acids. The CDR3: CASSPTGATSYEQYF. For the CDR3, the DNA is TGTGCCAGCAGTCCAACAGGGGCCACCTCCTACGAGCAGTACTTC.

The CDR3 nucleotides are TGTGCCAGCAGCTCTGGGGGACTAGCGAAGTACGAGCAGTACTTC. It specifies CASSSGGLAKYEQYF. The chain carries TRBV5-5 and TRBJ2-7; 10 nucleotides align to TRBD2. Germline CDR1 and CDR2: SGHKS and YYEKEE (reference sequence). The CDR3 length is 15 residues. Trimming removed 3 bases from V and 4 bases from J; junction bases left unmatched: 7. Drawing the rest from reference TRBV5-5 and TRBJ2-7, the complete variable domain is DAGVTQSPTHLIKTRGQQVTLRCSPISGHKSVSWYQQVLGQGPQFIFQYYEKEERGRGNFPDRFSARQFPNYSSELNVNALLLGDSALYLCASSSGGLAKYEQYFGPGTRLTVT.